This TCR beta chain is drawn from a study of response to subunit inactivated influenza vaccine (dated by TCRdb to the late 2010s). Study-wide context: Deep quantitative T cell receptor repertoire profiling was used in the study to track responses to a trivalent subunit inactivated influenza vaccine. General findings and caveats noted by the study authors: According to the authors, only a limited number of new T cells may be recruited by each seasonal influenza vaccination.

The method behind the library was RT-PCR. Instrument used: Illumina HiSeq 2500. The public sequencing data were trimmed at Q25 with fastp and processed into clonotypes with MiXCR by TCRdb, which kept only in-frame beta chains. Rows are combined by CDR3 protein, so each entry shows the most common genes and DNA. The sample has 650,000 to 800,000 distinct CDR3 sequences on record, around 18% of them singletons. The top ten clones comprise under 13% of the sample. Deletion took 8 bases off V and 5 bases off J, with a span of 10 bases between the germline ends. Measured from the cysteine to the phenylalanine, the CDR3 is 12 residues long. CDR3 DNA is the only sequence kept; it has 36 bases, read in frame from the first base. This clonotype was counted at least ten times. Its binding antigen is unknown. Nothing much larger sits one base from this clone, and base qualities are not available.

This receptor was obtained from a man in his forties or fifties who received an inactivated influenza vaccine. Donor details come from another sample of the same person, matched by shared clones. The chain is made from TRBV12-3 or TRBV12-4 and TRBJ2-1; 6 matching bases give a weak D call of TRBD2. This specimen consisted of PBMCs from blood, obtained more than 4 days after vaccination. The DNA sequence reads TGTGCCAGCTGGGGGGAAAACAATGAGCAGTTCTTC. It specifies CASWGENNEQFF.